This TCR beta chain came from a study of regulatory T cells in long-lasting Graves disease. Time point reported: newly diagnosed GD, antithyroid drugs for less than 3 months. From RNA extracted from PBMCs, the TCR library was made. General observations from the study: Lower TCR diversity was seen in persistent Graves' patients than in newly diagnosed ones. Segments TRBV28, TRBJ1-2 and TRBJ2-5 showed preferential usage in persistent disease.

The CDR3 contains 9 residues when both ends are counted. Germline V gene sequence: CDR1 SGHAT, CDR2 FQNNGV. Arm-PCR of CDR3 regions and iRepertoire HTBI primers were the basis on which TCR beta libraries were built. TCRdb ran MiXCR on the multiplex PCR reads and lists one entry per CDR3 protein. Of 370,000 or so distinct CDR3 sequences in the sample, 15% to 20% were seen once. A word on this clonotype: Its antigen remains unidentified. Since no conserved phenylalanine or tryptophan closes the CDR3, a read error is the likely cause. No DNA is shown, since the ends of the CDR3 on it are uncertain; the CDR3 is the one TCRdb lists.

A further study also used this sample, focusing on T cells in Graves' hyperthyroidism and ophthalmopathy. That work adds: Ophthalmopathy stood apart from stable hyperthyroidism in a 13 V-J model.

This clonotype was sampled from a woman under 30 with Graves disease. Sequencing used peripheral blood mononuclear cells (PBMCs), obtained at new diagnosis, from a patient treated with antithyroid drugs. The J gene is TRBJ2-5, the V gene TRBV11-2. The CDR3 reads CASSYRVLG.